This TCR beta chain was profiled in a study of blood T cell repertoires in COVID-19. Study summary: The analysed material was cDNA or gDNA that came from T cells, B-cell-depleted T cells, or PBMCs.

Original processing notes: Estimation of nucleated cell counts relied on the amplification of reference gene primers. Clones were sequenced by immunoSEQ multiplex PCR, and TCRdb holds only the in-frame ones, with some missing. V and J calls plus clone size are reproduced from that table; the DNA served to infer D and trimming. The sample contains 60,000 to 80,000 clones, more than 75% of which appear only once. Germline CDR1 reads SGHRS; CDR2 reads YFSETQ. V shed 3 bases, J shed 8 bases, and the junction held 7 bases outside the gene matches. This CDR3 has 15 residues. The clonotype comes from an older man with acute or convalescent COVID-19. The chain joins TRBV5-1 to TRBJ1-4; 10 bases align to TRBD1. Source material: peripheral blood. The CDR3 sequence is CASSSGQGVGEKLFF. The CDR3 DNA sequence: TGCGCCAGCAGCTCCGGACAGGGGGTTGGGGAAAAACTGTTTTTT.